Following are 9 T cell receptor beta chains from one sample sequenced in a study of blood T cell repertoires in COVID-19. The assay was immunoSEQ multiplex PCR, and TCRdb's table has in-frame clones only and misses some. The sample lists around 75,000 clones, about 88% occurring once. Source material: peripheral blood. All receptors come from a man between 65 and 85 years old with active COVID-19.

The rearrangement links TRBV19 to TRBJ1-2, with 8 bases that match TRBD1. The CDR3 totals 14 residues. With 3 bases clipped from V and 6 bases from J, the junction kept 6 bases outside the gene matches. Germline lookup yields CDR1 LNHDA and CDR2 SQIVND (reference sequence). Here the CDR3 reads CASSIQGARNGYTF. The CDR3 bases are TGTGCCAGTAGTATCCAGGGGGCTAGGAATGGCTACACCTTC.

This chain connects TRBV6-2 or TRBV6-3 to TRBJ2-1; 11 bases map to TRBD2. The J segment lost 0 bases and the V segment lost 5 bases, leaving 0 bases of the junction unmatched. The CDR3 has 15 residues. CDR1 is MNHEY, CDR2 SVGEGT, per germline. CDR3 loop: CASSTSGSSYNEQFF. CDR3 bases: TGTGCCAGCAGTACTAGCGGGAGCTCCTACAATGAGCAGTTCTTC.

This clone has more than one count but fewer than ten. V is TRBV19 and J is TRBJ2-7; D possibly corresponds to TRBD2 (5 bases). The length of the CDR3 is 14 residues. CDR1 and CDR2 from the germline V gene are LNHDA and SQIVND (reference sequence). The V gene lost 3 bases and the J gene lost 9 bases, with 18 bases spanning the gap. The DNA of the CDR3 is TGTGCCAGTAGTATGGTGGGAGACCTCTGGGGGCAGTACTTC. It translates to CASSMVGDLWGQYF.

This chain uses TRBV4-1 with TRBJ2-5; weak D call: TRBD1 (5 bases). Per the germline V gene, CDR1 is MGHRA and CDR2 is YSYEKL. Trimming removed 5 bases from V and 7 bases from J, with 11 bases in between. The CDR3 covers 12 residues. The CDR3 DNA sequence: TGCGCCAGCAGCAACCAGGGCGCGACCCAGTACTTC. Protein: CASSNQGATQYF.

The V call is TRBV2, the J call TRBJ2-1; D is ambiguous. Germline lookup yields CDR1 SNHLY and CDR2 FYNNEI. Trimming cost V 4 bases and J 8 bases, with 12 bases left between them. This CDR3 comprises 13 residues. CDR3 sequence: CASSGAPADEQFF. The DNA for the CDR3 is TGTGCCAGCAGTGGGGCCCCCGCCGATGAGCAGTTCTTC. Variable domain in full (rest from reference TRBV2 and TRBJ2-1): EPEVTQTPSHQVTQMGQEVILRCVPISNHLYFYWYRQILGQKVEFLVSFYNNEISEKSEIFDDQFSVERPDGSNFTLKIRSTKLEDSAMYFCASSGAPADEQFFGPGTRLTVL.

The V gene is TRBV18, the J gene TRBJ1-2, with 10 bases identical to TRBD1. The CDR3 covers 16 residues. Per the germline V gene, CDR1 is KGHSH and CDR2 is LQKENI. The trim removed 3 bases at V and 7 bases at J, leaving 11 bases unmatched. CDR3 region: CASSPDTTTGGSGYTF. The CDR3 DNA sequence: TGTGCCAGCTCACCTGATACAACGACAGGGGGCTCTGGCTACACCTTC.

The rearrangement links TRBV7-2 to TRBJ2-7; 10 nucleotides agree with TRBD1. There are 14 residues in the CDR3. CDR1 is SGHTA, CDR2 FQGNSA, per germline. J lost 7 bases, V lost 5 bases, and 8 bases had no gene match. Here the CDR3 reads CASSPDRGSHEQYF. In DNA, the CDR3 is TGTGCCAGCAGCCCGGACAGGGGGAGCCATGAGCAGTACTTC.

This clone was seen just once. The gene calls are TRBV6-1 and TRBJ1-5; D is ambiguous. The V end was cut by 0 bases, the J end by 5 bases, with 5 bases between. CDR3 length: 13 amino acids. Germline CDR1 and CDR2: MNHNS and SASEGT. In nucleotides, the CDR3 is TGTGCCAGCAGTGAAGCGGCAGATCAGCCCCAGCATTTT. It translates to CASSEAADQPQHF.

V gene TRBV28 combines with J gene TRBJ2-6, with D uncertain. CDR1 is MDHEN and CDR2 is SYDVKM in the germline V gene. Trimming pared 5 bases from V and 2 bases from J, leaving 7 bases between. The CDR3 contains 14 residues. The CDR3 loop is CASSPRTGANVLTF. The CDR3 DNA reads TGTGCCAGCAGTCCTAGGACTGGGGCCAACGTCCTGACTTTC.